This T cell receptor beta chain came from a study of blood T cell repertoires in COVID-19. The data were produced by immunoSEQ multiplex PCR, yet TCRdb's version contains in-frame clones alone and is incomplete. The table includes 100,000 to 150,000 clones, around 77% detected once. The CDR3 loop spans 14 amino acids. V was shortened by 3 bases and J by 4 bases, with 14 bases between the two germline ends. Germline values: CDR1 SGHKS, CDR2 YYEKEE (reference sequence). The rearrangement uses TRBV5-5 and TRBJ2-7, with a weak D call TRBD2 (6 bases). Input material: peripheral blood. The sequence was obtained from a human donor in a cohort sampled during active COVID-19. CDR3 nucleotides: TGTGCCAGCAGCTATACCGGGACTTTGTACGAGCAGTACTTC. Translating gives CASSYTGTLYEQYF.